The T cell receptor beta chain under discussion was sequenced for a study of blood T cells in healthy people across ages. Study observations and caveats: In older individuals, TCR beta diversity per million T cells was lower, falling roughly linearly with age.

This clonotype was seen more than once but under ten times. Its antigen is not known. It was with a sample-barcoded 5' primer and a J-beta primer mix that a second PCR of roughly 7 to 12 cycles was run. Each cDNA was tagged by a template-switch adaptor containing 12 random nucleotides. Every sample produced at least 2.5 million CDR3-containing paired-end reads. A single record per CDR3 protein comes from TCRdb applying MiXCR to the 5' RACE reads. The top ten clones hold about 32% of a sample with approximately 690,000 distinct CDR3 sequences, around 41% of them seen once. There were healthy Caucasian individuals from Russia, aged roughly 6 to 100, serving as donors. Sequencing used blood. This sequence originates from an older man in good health.

Here the CDR3 reads CASSMADPPYGYTF. CDR3 nucleotide sequence: TGTGCCAGCAGCATGGCAGACCCGCCTTATGGCTACACCTTC. The chain has TRBV7-2 and TRBJ1-2, with D unclear. The germline gives CDR1 SGHTA, CDR2 FQGNSA. This CDR3 spans 14 amino acids. Deletions cut 5 bases from V and 5 bases from J, with 15 bases between.